This T cell receptor beta chain is from a study of naive and memory T cell subsets. Study-level findings and limits: Naive and memory subsets had different power law exponents for TCR abundance.

Alpha and beta libraries were amplified separately from the second PCR onward. CMV status came from CD4+ T cell IFNgamma after overnight CMV lysate stimulation of fresh PBMCs. V shed 7 bases and J 5 bases; nucleotides not matched to a gene: 6. The CDR3 has 14 residues. Germline CDR1 SGHRS, CDR2 YFSETQ. The beta constant-region primer was an equimolar mix of two oligonucleotides covering TRBC1 and TRBC2. The ligated cDNA underwent four PCR rounds using SP2 and nested alpha and beta constant-region primers. An oligonucleotide with the SP2 primer and a 12-nucleotide UMI was ligated to the cDNA 3' end. TCRdb passed the UMI-ligation and nested PCR reads through MiXCR, listing each CDR3 protein once. The profile shows around 110,000 distinct CDR3 sequences, 35% to 40% of them singletons. With respect to this clonotype: What it recognizes is unknown.

The receptor was isolated from a human donor in good health. The V call is TRBV5-1, the J call TRBJ2-5, with 12 bases aligning to TRBD2. Sequencing was performed on central memory CD4+ T cells from blood. CDR3 residues: CASARLAGVETQYF. CDR3 nucleotide sequence: TGCGCCAGCGCCCGACTAGCGGGAGTTGAGACCCAGTACTTC. Looking up the rest from reference TRBV5-1 and TRBJ2-5 gives the full variable domain: KAGVTQTPRYLIKTRGQQVTLSCSPISGHRSVSWYQQTPGQGLQFLFEYFSETQRNKGNFPGRFSGRQFSNSRSEMNVSTLELGDSALYLCASARLAGVETQYFGPGTRLLVL.